Listed below are T cell receptor beta chains from one sample, sequenced in a study of beta chain features in type 1 diabetes. Method: immunoSEQ multiplex PCR; TCRdb's copy keeps in-frame clones and lacks some. The sample has approximately 100,000 clones, less than 40% seen once. Specimen: stem cell memory CD4+ T cells from blood. The source of these receptors is a woman between 18 and 29 years old in good health. Both conserved end residues are part of each CDR3. Fields, in order: clone size, J gene, D gene, CDR3 length, V gene, CDR3 DNA, CDR3 protein. The D gene is left open where the match is weak. Clone size is stated in some rows and not others, as once, few, many or a class when expanded.

>few|TRBJ2-5|TRBD2|15|TRBV13
TGTGCCAGCAGCCACGGACTAGCGGGGAGGGAGACCCAGTACTTC
CASSHGLAGRETQYF
>-|TRBJ1-5|-|13|TRBV7-2
TGTGCCAGTTCCGGGTTCCAAGGTCAGCCCCAGCATTTT
CASSGFQGQPQHF
>-|TRBJ2-7|-|14|TRBV7-9
TGTGCCAGCAGCTCCGGCAGGAGGTTCTACGAGCAGTACTTC
CASSSGRRFYEQYF
>-|TRBJ2-7|TRBD2|15|TRBV9
TGTGCCAGCAGCGAAGCGGGAGCCTTGTCGAAGGAGCAGTACTTC
CASSEAGALSKEQYF
>few|TRBJ2-1|-|13|TRBV5-1
TGCGCCAGCAGCTTTTCGGGGTCCAATGAGCAGTTCTTC
CASSFSGSNEQFF
>-|TRBJ2-1|-|15|TRBV2
TGTGCCAGCACGCGGCGGGGATTAAGCGACAATGAGCAGTTCTTC
CASTRRGLSDNEQFF
>few|TRBJ2-7|TRBD2|15|TRBV30
TGTGCCTGGAGTGTGGGACTAGCGTCCCCCTACGAGCAGTACTTC
CAWSVGLASPYEQYF
>-|TRBJ2-1|TRBD2|17|TRBV12-5
TGTGCTAGTGGTTTAATATTGGGTAGCGGGAGAGACAATGAGCAGTTCTTC
CASGLILGSGRDNEQFF
>few|TRBJ2-1|TRBD2|14|TRBV28
TGTGCCAGCAGTCGGACTAGCGGGAGTAGTGAGCAGTTCTTC
CASSRTSGSSEQFF
>-|TRBJ2-5|TRBD2|16|TRBV4-3
TGCGCCAGCAGCCAAGAAAAAGCGGGAGTAACAGAGACCCAGTACTTC
CASSQEKAGVTETQYF
>-|TRBJ2-1|-|16|TRBV28
TGTGCCAGCAGTTTTGTCGAGGCCGCCTCCTACAATGAGCAGTTCTTC
CASSFVEAASYNEQFF
>-|TRBJ2-2|TRBD2|16|TRBV11-2
TGTGCCAGCAGCTTCCGGACTAGCGGGAGTCCCGGGGAGCTGTTTTTT
CASSFRTSGSPGELFF
>few|TRBJ2-3|-|16|TRBV23-1
TGCGCCAGCAGTCAATTCTCCAGGGTCGGCACAGATACGCAGTATTTT
CASSQFSRVGTDTQYF
>-|TRBJ2-7|-|12|TRBV6-6
TGTGCCAGCAGTTTACCAGGACTAGAGCAGTACTTC
CASSLPGLEQYF
>-|TRBJ1-4|TRBD1|12|TRBV29-1
TGCAGCGTTCAGGGGGGTAATGAAAAACTGTTTTTT
CSVQGGNEKLFF
>once|TRBJ2-7|TRBD1|14|TRBV5-6
TGTGCCAGTCGACGACAGGGAACCCTCTACGAGCAGTACTTC
CASRRQGTLYEQYF
>few|TRBJ1-4|TRBD1|12|TRBV18
TGTGCCAGCTCACCGACAGGGAAGTATCTGTTTTTT
CASSPTGKYLFF
>-|TRBJ2-2|-|16|TRBV7-9
TGTGCCAGCAGCTTAGAAGGCGGGACCAACACCGGGGAGCTGTTTTTT
CASSLEGGTNTGELFF
>once|TRBJ1-1|-|13|TRBV6-5
TGTGCCAGCTTCTACGGAGGGTATAATGAAGCTTTCTTT
CASFYGGYNEAFF
>-|TRBJ2-7|TRBD1|13|TRBV19
TGTGCCAGTAGACAGACAGGGTTAGGCGAGCAGTACTTC
CASRQTGLGEQYF
>few|TRBJ2-1|TRBD2|13|TRBV6-5
TGTGCCAGCAGTAGGGGTAGCGGGGCTTTTCAGTTCTTC
CASSRGSGAFQFF
>-|TRBJ2-3|TRBD2|14|TRBV5-1
TGCGCCACCGGGACTAGCGGGATCGCAGATACGCAGTATTTT
CATGTSGIADTQYF
>once|TRBJ2-7|-|12|TRBV9
TGTGCCACCCCTCGGGGATCCTACGAGCAGTACTTC
CATPRGSYEQYF
>few|TRBJ2-5|TRBD2|15|TRBV5-4
TGTGCCAGCAGCTTAGGACTAGCGGCACAAGAGACCCAGTACTTC
CASSLGLAAQETQYF
>-|TRBJ2-7|TRBD2|14|TRBV15
TGTGCCACCAGCATGGGACTACCCCGTGACGAACAGTACTTC
CATSMGLPRDEQYF
>-|TRBJ2-7|TRBD1|13|TRBV15
TGTGCCACCAGAGCCGGGACAGTAAACGAGCAGTACTTC
CATRAGTVNEQYF
>-|TRBJ2-7|TRBD2|15|TRBV6-1
TGTGCCAGCACTAGCCTCGGACTAGCGGTCTACGAGCAGTACTTC
CASTSLGLAVYEQYF
>-|TRBJ2-5|TRBD1|13|TRBV6-1
TGTGCCAGCAGACGGACAGGAAGGGAGACCCAGTACTTC
CASRRTGRETQYF
>once|TRBJ2-3|-|17|TRBV18
TGTGCCAGCTCACGACCGACTACGGTGTTTCGGTCAGATACGCAGTATTTT
CASSRPTTVFRSDTQYF
>few|TRBJ2-3|TRBD2|15|TRBV9
TGTGCCAGCAGCGTAGGAGGGCTAGCGGGAGATACGCAGTATTTT
CASSVGGLAGDTQYF
>few|TRBJ2-6|TRBD2|17|TRBV5-1
TGCGCCACCACAAACGGACTAGCGGGAGCTGGGGCCAACGTCCTGACTTTC
CATTNGLAGAGANVLTF
>-|TRBJ2-7|-|13|TRBV27
TGTGCCAGCAGATCTACGAGTCCGTACGAGCAGTACTTC
CASRSTSPYEQYF
>few|TRBJ1-1|-|14|TRBV7-9
TGTGCCAGCAGCCTAGGGGGGGTTAACACTGAAGCTTTCTTT
CASSLGGVNTEAFF
>-|TRBJ2-1|TRBD2|15|TRBV9
TGTGCCAGCAGCGTAGCTAGCGGGAGGGCCAATGAGCAGTTCTTC
CASSVASGRANEQFF
>-|TRBJ2-5|-|14|TRBV5-1
TGCGCCAGCAGCCCCCGGACACATTTAGAGACCCAGTACTTC
CASSPRTHLETQYF
>-|TRBJ2-7|-|9|TRBV30
TGTGCCCGTAGTTACGAGCAGTACTTC
CARSYEQYF
>-|TRBJ1-2|TRBD1|14|TRBV28
TGTGCCAGCAGTTTACCGACAGGGGAGAAAGGCTACACCTTC
CASSLPTGEKGYTF
>-|TRBJ2-5|TRBD1|14|TRBV6-5
TGTGCCAGCAAGGGGGCCCGTTCCGGGGAGACCCAGTACTTC
CASKGARSGETQYF
>-|TRBJ2-1|-|13|TRBV27
TGTGCCAGCACCGCGACAGGCTACAATGAGCAGTTCTTC
CASTATGYNEQFF
>-|TRBJ2-7|-|13|TRBV12-5
TGTGCTAGTGGTTTCGCAGGAACGCGCGAGCAGTACTTC
CASGFAGTREQYF
>-|TRBJ2-1|TRBD2|16|TRBV12-5
TGTGCTAGTGGTTTGGTACTAACGGGAGGGCCAAATGAGCAGTTCTTC
CASGLVLTGGPNEQFF
>-|TRBJ1-5|-|14|TRBV5-6
TGTGCCAGCAGCTTGGTCGGAGGGGTACAGCCCCAGCATTTT
CASSLVGGVQPQHF
>-|TRBJ2-2|-|17|TRBV1
TGCACCAGCAGCCGGGCCCTAGCGGGAGGGCGCACCGGGGAGCTGTTTTTT
CTSSRALAGGRTGELFF
>-|TRBJ2-7|TRBD1|17|TRBV30
TGTGCCTGGAGTGTACTTGCCCGGACAGGGTCGTCCTACGAGCAGTACTTC
CAWSVLARTGSSYEQYF
>-|TRBJ2-1|TRBD2|14|TRBV28
TGTGCCAGCAGTATTACTAGCGGGAGTTTATGGCAGTTCTTC
CASSITSGSLWQFF
>-|TRBJ1-5|-|16|TRBV7-2
TGTGCCAGCAGCTTAGTAGTCGGGAGGAGCAATCAGCCCCAGCATTTT
CASSLVVGRSNQPQHF
>-|TRBJ1-1|-|14|TRBV10-3
TGTGCCATCAGTGAGGGGGCGGTGAACACTGAAGCTTTCTTT
CAISEGAVNTEAFF
>-|TRBJ2-1|-|13|TRBV29-1
TGCAGCGTTAGCATCGGTACCTACAATGAGCAGTTCTTC
CSVSIGTYNEQFF
>-|TRBJ1-1|TRBD1|13|TRBV30
TGTGCCTGGAAAGGGACAGGGGGCTTAAGAGCTTTCTTT
CAWKGTGGLRAFF
>-|TRBJ2-7|TRBD1|15|TRBV7-3
TGTGCCAGCAGCTTAACGACAGGGTCGAACTACGAGCAGTACTTC
CASSLTTGSNYEQYF
>-|TRBJ2-2|-|14|TRBV9
TGTGCCAGCAGCGTACGAGGGAACACCGGGGAGCTGTTTTTT
CASSVRGNTGELFF
>-|TRBJ1-3|-|15|TRBV18
TGTGCCAGCTCAACTACCGGGAGCTCTGGAAACACCATATATTTT
CASSTTGSSGNTIYF
>-|TRBJ2-5|-|18|TRBV5-6
TGTGCCAGCAGCACAAGCCTCATCGTGCGGCAGGGAGGCGAGACCCAGTACTTC
CASSTSLIVRQGGETQYF
>few|TRBJ1-2|-|12|TRBV6-5
TGTGCCAGCAGCAGGGACACCTATGGCTACACCTTC
CASSRDTYGYTF
>-|TRBJ2-7|TRBD1|14|TRBV2
TGTGCCAGCGTGCTAGGGGGCGTTCCCCACGAGCAGTACTTC
CASVLGGVPHEQYF